The T cell receptor (beta chain) described here comes from a study of graft-versus-host responses after intestinal transplantation. Assay: immunoSEQ multiplex PCR; the TCRdb copy retains only in-frame clones and omits some. In the table there are approximately 16,000 clones, 82% of which are singletons. From the graft tissue, intraepithelial and lamina propria lymphocytes were released through processing. CDR3 length: 15 residues. The junction had 7 bases not matched to a gene; V was cut back by 1 base and J by 4 bases. Germline lookup yields CDR1 GTSNPN and CDR2 SVGIG (reference sequence). This chain connects TRBV30 to TRBJ2-3; 8 nucleotides agree with TRBD1. The receptor was derived from a human patient who received an intestinal transplant, so some T cells may come from the graft donor. The specimen was ileum tissue, collected 17 days after transplant. CDR3 protein: CAWSGAQGVSDTQYF. In DNA form, the CDR3 reads TGTGCCTGGAGTGGGGCACAGGGGGTGTCAGATACGCAGTATTTT.